The TCR beta chain described here comes from a study of T cells in narcolepsy. Unmatched junction bases numbered 5, after V lost 5 bases and J lost 3 bases. In germline, CDR1 is SGHVS, CDR2 FQNEAQ. The CDR3 is made up of 15 amino acids. Profiling relied on immunoSEQ multiplex PCR, and the TCRdb table lists in-frame clones only, not all of them. Altogether about 29,000 clones are present, roughly 86% being singletons, with the ten largest covering approximately 0.9%. The clonotype was recovered from a human donor in good health. V and J are TRBV7-8 and TRBJ2-1; 9 bases line up with TRBD1. Sequenced input: memory (CD45RA-) CD4+ T cells from blood. CDR3 sequence: CASSPGQGSYNEQFF. CDR3 nucleotide sequence: TGTGCCAGCAGCCCCGGACAGGGGAGCTACAATGAGCAGTTCTTC.